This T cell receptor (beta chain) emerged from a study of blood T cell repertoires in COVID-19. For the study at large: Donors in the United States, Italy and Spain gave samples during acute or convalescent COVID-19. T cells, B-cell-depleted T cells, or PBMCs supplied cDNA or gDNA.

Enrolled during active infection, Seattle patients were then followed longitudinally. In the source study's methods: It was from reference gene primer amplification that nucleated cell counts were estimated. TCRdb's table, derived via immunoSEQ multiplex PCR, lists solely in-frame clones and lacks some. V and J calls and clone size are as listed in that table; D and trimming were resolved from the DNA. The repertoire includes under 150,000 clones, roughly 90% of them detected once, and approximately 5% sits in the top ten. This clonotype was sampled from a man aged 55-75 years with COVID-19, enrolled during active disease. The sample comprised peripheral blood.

The CDR3 DNA follows: TGTGCCAGCAGCGCCGGGGGAGGGGGAAATGAGCAGTTCTTC. The encoded protein is CASSAGGGGNEQFF. V usage is TRBV9 and J usage is TRBJ2-1; tentatively, D is TRBD2 (7 bases). The germline V gene has CDR1 SGDLS and CDR2 YYNGEE. Trimming took off 3 bases at V and 7 bases at J, with 14 bases between the two ends. The CDR3 is 14 residues long. Full variable domain (missing parts from reference TRBV9 and TRBJ2-1): DSGVTQTPKHLITATGQRVTLRCSPRSGDLSVYWYQQSLDQGLQFLIQYYNGEERAKGNILERFSAQQFPDLHSELNLSSLELGDSALYFCASSAGGGGNEQFFGPGTRLTVL.